This entry features one T cell receptor (beta chain) sequence. What it recognizes is unknown. Researchers grouped second doses given at about 4 or about 12 weeks into one pool. Assay used: immunoSEQ multiplex PCR; TCRdb lists only in-frame clones, some missing. The table records around 170,000 clones, 85% to 90% of them present only once. Germline-derived CDR1 and CDR2 are SGHAT and FQDESV (reference sequence). Trimming took 4 bases from V and 4 from J, leaving 14 bases between them. The CDR3 consists of 15 residues. These data belong to a study of T cell responses to AZD1222 COVID-19 vaccine. General study findings and limits: Without day 14 samples, only post-peak T cell repertoires were studied. With two AZD1222 doses given, Spike-specific TCR breadth and depth both rose.

This specimen was peripheral blood, taken 28 days after the second AZD1222 dose. This clonotype was sampled from an adult who received the AZD1222 COVID-19 vaccine. The chain links TRBV11-1 to TRBJ1-3, with D maybe TRBD1 (5 bases). In DNA, the CDR3 is TGTGCCAGCAGCTCAACCGACAGCAACGGAAACACCATATATTTT. Its translation is CASSSTDSNGNTIYF.